This record looks at one T cell receptor (beta chain) sequence and its context. Its specificity is not known. This sample was included in a study of cytomegalovirus exposure and HLA in healthy donors. Study summary: Tens of millions of unique TCR sequences came from HLA-typed donors in an early release. Ancestry clustering placed roughly four fifths of several hundred genotyped donors in the Caucasian-associated cluster.

CDR3 length: 16 amino acids. Looked up from germline, CDR1 is LGHNA and CDR2 is YSLEER. V lost 3 bases to trimming and J lost 4 bases; unmatched junction nucleotides: 8. Both 60 Vbeta primers and 13 Jbeta primers went into the PCR. Profiling relied on immunoSEQ multiplex PCR, and the TCRdb table lists in-frame clones only, not all of them. Found here are some 30,000 clones; the top ten clones hold approximately 3.5%. Findings and limits, study-wide: In a later analysis, HLA-C alleles had the fewest associated TCRs, DRB1 alleles the most. It has been reported that TCR beta sequences accurately predicted the HLA-A and HLA-B alleles of most subjects.

The sequence came from a man aged 35 to 55 in good health and CMV-seronegative. Sample: PBMCs. This chain uses TRBV4-3 with TRBJ2-7, with 11 bases fitting TRBD2. This CDR3 is CASSQGLAAHLYEQYF. The CDR3 DNA sequence: TGCGCCAGCAGCCAGGGACTAGCGGCACACCTTTACGAGCAGTACTTC.